Shown below are 15 T cell receptor beta chains from a single sample sequenced in a study of T cell responses to AZD1222 COVID-19 vaccine. Assay: immunoSEQ multiplex PCR; the TCRdb copy retains only in-frame clones and omits some. The sample shows 120,000 or so clones, 80% to 95% of them seen only once. The material sequenced was peripheral blood, taken 28 days after the second dose of the MenACWY control vaccine. The source of these receptors is an adult who received the MenACWY meningococcal vaccine as a control.

This clone was observed once. This chain uses TRBV7-2 with TRBJ1-2, with D possibly matching TRBD1 (6 bases). The CDR3 totals 14 residues. CDR1 and CDR2 (germline): SGHTA, FQGNSA. V dropped 1 base and J dropped 4 bases, with 10 bases sitting between them. The CDR3 protein is CASSLGGGLYGYTF. In DNA form, the CDR3 reads TGTGCCAGCAGCTTAGGTGGGGGGCTCTATGGCTACACCTTC. The full variable domain, rest sourced from reference TRBV7-2 and TRBJ1-2, is GAGVSQSPSNKVTEKGKDVELRCDPISGHTALYWYRQSLGQGLEFLIYFQGNSAPDKSGLPSDRFSAERTGGSVSTLTIQRTQQEDSAVYLCASSLGGGLYGYTFGSGTRLTVV.

This chain uses TRBV24-1 with TRBJ2-1; D is uncertain. This CDR3 region has 13 residues. Trimming removed 2 bases at V and 5 bases at J, with 6 bases between. CDR1 is KGHDR and CDR2 is SFDVKD in the germline V gene. CDR3 nucleotide sequence: TGTGCCACCAGTGATTCGTCAGACAATGAGCAGTTCTTC. Encoded protein: CATSDSSDNEQFF.

V usage is TRBV5-4 and J usage is TRBJ2-3; D not certain. The V end was cut by 1 base, the J end by 6 bases, with 15 bases between. This CDR3 comprises 15 residues. Per the germline V gene, CDR1 is SGHNT and CDR2 is YYREEE (reference sequence). DNA of the CDR3: TGTGCCAGCAGCTTGAGGAATACTGGTAGCGATACGCAGTATTTT. Its protein is CASSLRNTGSDTQYF.

The DNA for the CDR3 is TGTGCCATCAGTGCCCGTGGGGGTTCATCCTACGAGCAGTACTTC. It yields the protein CAISARGGSSYEQYF. The rearrangement links TRBV10-3 to TRBJ2-7; D may match TRBD1 or TRBD2 (5 bases each). CDR3 length: 15 residues. Trimming took 4 bases from V and 1 from J, leaving 14 bases between them. Per germline, CDR1 ENHRY and CDR2 SYGVKD.

This chain connects TRBV7-9 to TRBJ1-1, with D perhaps matching TRBD1 (5 bases). The ends were cut back, 5 bases at V and 4 bases at J, with 14 bases in the middle. The CDR3 length is 14 residues. The germline CDR1 and CDR2 sequences are SEHNR and FQNEAQ (reference sequence). CDR3 in amino acids: CASSRIKGSTEAFF. CDR3 DNA: TGTGCCAGCAGCCGAATAAAGGGGAGCACTGAAGCTTTCTTT.

The rearrangement joins TRBV5-1 to TRBJ2-7, with TRBD2 matching over 8 bases. Per the germline V gene, CDR1 is SGHRS and CDR2 is YFSETQ. The CDR3 is made up of 14 amino acids. Trimming removed 7 bases from V and 0 bases from J; junction bases left unmatched: 6. This CDR3 reads CASSESGSSYEQYF. CDR3 nucleotide sequence: TGCGCCAGCTCTGAGAGCGGGAGCTCCTACGAGCAGTACTTC.

The chain recombines TRBV28 with TRBJ2-4; D gene uncertain. Germline V gives CDR1 MDHEN, CDR2 SYDVKM. The CDR3 loop spans 18 amino acids. V lost 5 bases to trimming and J lost 0 bases, with 20 bases between them. CDR3 DNA sequence: TGTGCCAGCAGTACATTTATATCCCCCCTCGAAGCCAAAAACATTCAGTACTTC. It codes for CASSTFISPLEAKNIQYF.

This chain connects TRBV7-3 to TRBJ2-1; no firm D call. CDR1 and CDR2 (germline): SGHTA, FQGTGA. The V and J ends lost 5 bases and 4 bases respectively, with 12 bases between them. The CDR3 runs to 14 residues. Written as DNA, the CDR3 is TGTGCCAGCAGCAACCCGGGTCCTTACAATGAGCAGTTCTTC. The encoded protein is CASSNPGPYNEQFF.

This chain connects TRBV11-2 to TRBJ2-5; 9 nucleotides line up with TRBD1. CDR1 and CDR2 (germline): SGHAT, FQNNGV. The CDR3 is made up of 16 amino acids. Unmatched junction bases numbered 7, after V lost 5 bases and J lost 0 bases. This CDR3 is CASSTTGGSHQETQYF. For the CDR3, the DNA is TGTGCCAGCAGCACGACAGGGGGGTCCCACCAAGAGACCCAGTACTTC.

The chain is built from TRBV6-2 or TRBV6-3 and TRBJ2-1; TRBD2 matches 10 bases. The germline V gene encodes CDR1 MNHEY and CDR2 SVGEGT. Unmatched junction bases numbered 7, after V lost 5 bases and J lost 6 bases. CDR3 size: 15 residues. Written as DNA, the CDR3 is TGTGCCAGCAGTGAGAGCGGGGGGGCCGCCAATGAGCAGTTCTTC. It codes for CASSESGGAANEQFF.

This chain connects TRBV4-2 to TRBJ2-2, with D hard to call. Germline V CDR1 and CDR2: LGHNA, YNFKEQ. With 0 bases removed from V and 2 bases from J, the gap between germline ends came to 7 bases. CDR3 length equals 15 residues. The CDR3 sequence is CASSQDWPNTGELFF. The DNA for the CDR3 is TGTGCCAGCAGCCAAGATTGGCCAAACACCGGGGAGCTGTTTTTT.

J is TRBJ2-2 and V is TRBV27, with a possible D match to TRBD1 (5 bases). V was trimmed by 5 bases and J by 6 bases, leaving 16 bases between them. The CDR3 length is 15 residues. Germline assignment: CDR1 MNHEY and CDR2 SMNVEV (reference sequence). The CDR3 loop is CASSPLSPGPGELFF. DNA of the CDR3: TGTGCCAGCAGTCCCCTTTCGCCAGGGCCCGGGGAGCTGTTTTTT.

The chain links TRBV15 to TRBJ2-2, with D hard to call. CDR1 is LNHNV and CDR2 is YYDKDF in the germline V gene (reference sequence). The CDR3 runs 13 residues. V was cut by 1 base and J by 7 bases, with 7 bases left in between. The CDR3 sequence: CATSRAGDGELFF. CDR3 DNA: TGTGCCACCAGCAGAGCGGGTGACGGGGAGCTGTTTTTT.

The chain links TRBV15 to TRBJ2-7; 8 positions match TRBD1. CDR3 length: 16 amino acids. Germline CDR1 is LNHNV and CDR2 is YYDKDF (reference sequence). After removal of 0 bases from V and 2 bases from J, the junction contained 6 bases not matched to a gene. Here the CDR3 DNA reads TGTGCCACCAGCAGAGACAGGACAGGGAATACCTACGAGCAGTACGTC. The encoded protein is CATSRDRTGNTYEQYV.

The chain couples TRBV6-8 to TRBJ2-7, with D possibly TRBD1 on 5 matching bases. CDR1 and CDR2 (germline): MNHGY, SAAAGT. Between the trimmed V and J ends, which lost 6 bases and 3 bases, there was a span of 9 bases. The CDR3 runs to 12 residues. The CDR3 region has the DNA TGTGCCAGCAGCTCTACAGGCTACGAGCAGTACGTC. Translation gives CASSSTGYEQYV.